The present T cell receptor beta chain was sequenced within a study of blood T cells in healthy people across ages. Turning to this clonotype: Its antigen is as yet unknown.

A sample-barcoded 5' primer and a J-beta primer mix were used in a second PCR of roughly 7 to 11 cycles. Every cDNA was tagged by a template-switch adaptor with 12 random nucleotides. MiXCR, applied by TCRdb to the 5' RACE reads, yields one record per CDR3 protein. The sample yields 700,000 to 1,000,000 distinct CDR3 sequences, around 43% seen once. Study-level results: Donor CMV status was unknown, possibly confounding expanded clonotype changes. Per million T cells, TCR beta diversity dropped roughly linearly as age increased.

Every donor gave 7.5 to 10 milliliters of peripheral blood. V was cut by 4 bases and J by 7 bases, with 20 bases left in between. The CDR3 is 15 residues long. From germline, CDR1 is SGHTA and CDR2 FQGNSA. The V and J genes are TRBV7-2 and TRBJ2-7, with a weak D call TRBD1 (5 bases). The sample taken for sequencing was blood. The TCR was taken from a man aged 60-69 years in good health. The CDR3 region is CASSYGPRAVTEQYF. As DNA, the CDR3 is TGTGCCAGCAGCTACGGTCCCAGGGCGGTAACGGAGCAGTACTTC. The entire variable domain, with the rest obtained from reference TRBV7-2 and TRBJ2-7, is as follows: GAGVSQSPSNKVTEKGKDVELRCDPISGHTALYWYRQSLGQGLEFLIYFQGNSAPDKSGLPSDRFSAERTGGSVSTLTIQRTQQEDSAVYLCASSYGPRAVTEQYFGPGTRLTVT.